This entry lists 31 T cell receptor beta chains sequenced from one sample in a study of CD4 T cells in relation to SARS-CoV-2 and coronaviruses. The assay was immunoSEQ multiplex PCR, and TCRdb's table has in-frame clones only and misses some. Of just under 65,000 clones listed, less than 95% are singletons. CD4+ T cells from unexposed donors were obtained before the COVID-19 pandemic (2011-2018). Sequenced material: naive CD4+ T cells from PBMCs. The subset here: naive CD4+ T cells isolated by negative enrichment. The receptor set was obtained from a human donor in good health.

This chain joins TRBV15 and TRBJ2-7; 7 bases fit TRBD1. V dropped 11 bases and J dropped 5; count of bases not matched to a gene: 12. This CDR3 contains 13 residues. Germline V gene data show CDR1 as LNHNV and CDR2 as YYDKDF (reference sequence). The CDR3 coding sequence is TGTGCCCCGGGGACAGTAAGGAGCCACGAGCAGTACTTC. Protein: CAPGTVRSHEQYF.

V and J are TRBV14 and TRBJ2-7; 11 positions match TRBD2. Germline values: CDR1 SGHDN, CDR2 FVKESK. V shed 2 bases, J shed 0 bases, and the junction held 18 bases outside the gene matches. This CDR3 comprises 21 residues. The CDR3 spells CASSQQHWLAGGRWSSYEQYF. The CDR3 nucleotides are TGTGCCAGCAGCCAACAACATTGGCTAGCGGGAGGAAGATGGAGCTCCTACGAGCAGTACTTC.

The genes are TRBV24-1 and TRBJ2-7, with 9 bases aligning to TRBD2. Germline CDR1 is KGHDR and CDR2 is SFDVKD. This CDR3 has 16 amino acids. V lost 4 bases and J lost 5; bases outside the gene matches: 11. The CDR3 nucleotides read TGTGCCACCAGTGACCATAAAGCGGGAGGAGCCCACGAGCAGTACTTC. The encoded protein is CATSDHKAGGAHEQYF.

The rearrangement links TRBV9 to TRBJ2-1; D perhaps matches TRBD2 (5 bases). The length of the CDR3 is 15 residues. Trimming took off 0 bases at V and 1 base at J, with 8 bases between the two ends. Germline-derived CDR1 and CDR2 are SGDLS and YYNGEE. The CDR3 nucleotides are TGTGCCAGCAGCGTAGGTAGCGAATCCTACAATGAGCAGTTCTTC. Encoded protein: CASSVGSESYNEQFF.

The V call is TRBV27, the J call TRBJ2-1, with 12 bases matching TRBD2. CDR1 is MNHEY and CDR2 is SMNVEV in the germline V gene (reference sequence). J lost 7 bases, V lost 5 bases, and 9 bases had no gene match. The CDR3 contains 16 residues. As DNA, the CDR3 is TGTGCCAGCAGTACCCCTAGCGGGAGGGCCTTTAATGAGCAGTTCTTC. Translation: CASSTPSGRAFNEQFF.

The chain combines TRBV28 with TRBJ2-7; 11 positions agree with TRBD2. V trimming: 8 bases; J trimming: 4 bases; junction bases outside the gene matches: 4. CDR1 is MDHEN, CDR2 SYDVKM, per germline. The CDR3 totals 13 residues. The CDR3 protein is CASVLAGEYEQYF. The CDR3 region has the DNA TGTGCCAGCGTACTAGCGGGAGAGTACGAGCAGTACTTC.

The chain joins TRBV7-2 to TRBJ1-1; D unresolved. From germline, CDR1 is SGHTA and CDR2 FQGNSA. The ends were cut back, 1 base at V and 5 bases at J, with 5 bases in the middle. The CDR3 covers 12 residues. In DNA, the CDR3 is TGTGCCAGCAGCTTAGTACGAACTGAAGCTTTCTTT. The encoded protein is CASSLVRTEAFF.

CDR3 protein: CSVSPPGLAKNIQYF. As DNA, the CDR3 is TGCAGCGTTTCCCCCCCAGGATTAGCCAAAAACATTCAGTACTTC. The genes are TRBV29-1 and TRBJ2-4; D ambiguous. V dropped 5 bases and J dropped 0 bases, with 14 bases sitting between them. The CDR3 is made up of 15 amino acids. Germline-derived CDR1 and CDR2 are SQVTM and ANQGSEA.

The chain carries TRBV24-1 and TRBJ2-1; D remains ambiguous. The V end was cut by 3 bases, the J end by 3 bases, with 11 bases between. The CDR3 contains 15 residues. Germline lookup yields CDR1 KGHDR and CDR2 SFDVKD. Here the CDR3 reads CATSDPTHNYNEQFF. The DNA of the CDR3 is TGTGCCACCAGTGATCCCACACATAACTACAATGAGCAGTTCTTC.

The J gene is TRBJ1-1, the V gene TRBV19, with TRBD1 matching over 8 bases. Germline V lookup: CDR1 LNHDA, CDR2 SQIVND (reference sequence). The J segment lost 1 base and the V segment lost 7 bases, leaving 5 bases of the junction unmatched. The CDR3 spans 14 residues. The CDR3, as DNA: TGTGCCAGTACCTCGGACAGGGCGAACACTGAAGCTTTCTTT. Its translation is CASTSDRANTEAFF. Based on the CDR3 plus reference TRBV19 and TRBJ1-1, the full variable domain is DGGITQSPKYLFRKEGQNVTLSCEQNLNHDAMYWYRQDPGQGLRLIYYSQIVNDFQKGDIAEGYSVSREKKESFPLTVTSAQKNPTAFYLCASTSDRANTEAFFGQGTRLTVV.

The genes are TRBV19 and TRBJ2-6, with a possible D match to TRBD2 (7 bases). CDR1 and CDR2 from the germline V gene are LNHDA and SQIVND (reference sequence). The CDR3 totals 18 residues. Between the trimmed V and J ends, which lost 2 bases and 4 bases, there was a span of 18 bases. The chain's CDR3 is CASSIRGGGQLGANVLTF. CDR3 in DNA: TGTGCCAGTAGTATAAGGGGCGGGGGCCAGCTCGGGGCCAACGTCCTGACTTTC.

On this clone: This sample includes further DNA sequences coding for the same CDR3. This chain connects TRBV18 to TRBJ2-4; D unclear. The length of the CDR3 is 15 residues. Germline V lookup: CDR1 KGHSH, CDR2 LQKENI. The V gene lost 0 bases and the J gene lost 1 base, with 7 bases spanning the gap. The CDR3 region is CASSPPSSAKNIQYF. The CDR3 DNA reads TGTGCCAGCTCACCACCCTCTAGTGCCAAAAACATTCAGTACTTC.

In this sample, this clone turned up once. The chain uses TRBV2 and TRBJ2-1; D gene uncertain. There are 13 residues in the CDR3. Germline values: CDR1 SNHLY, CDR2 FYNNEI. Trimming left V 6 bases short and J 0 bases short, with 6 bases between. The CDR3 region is CASRVASYNEQFF. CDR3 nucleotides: TGTGCCAGCAGGGTCGCCTCCTACAATGAGCAGTTCTTC.

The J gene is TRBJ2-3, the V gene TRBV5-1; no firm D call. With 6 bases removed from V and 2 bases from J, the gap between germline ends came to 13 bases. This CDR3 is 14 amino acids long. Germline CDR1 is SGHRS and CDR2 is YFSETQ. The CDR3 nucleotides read TGCGCCAGCACCGACGCCCAGGCCACAGATACGCAGTATTTT. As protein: CASTDAQATDTQYF. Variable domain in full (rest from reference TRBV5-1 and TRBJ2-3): KAGVTQTPRYLIKTRGQQVTLSCSPISGHRSVSWYQQTPGQGLQFLFEYFSETQRNKGNFPGRFSGRQFSNSRSEMNVSTLELGDSALYLCASTDAQATDTQYFGPGTRLTVL.

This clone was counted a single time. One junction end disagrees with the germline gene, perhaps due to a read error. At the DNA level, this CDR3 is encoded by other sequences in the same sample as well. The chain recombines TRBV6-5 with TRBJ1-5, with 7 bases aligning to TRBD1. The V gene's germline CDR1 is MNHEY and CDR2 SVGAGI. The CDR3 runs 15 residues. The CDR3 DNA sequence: TGTGCCAGCATGCCAGACAGGGTGGGCAATCAACCCCAGCATTTT. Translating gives CASMPDRVGNQPQHF.

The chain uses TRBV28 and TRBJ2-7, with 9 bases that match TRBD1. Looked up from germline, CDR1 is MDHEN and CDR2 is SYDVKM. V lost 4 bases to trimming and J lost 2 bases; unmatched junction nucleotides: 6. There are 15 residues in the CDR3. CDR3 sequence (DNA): TGTGCCAGCAGTTCGACCGGGACAGGGACCTACGAGCAGTACTTC. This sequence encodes CASSSTGTGTYEQYF.

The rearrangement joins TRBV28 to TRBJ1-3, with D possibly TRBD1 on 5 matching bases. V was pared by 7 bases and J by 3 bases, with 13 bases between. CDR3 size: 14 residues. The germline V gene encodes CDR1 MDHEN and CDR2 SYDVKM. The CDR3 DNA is TGTGCCAGCACCATGCGGGGGGGTGGAAACACCATATATTTT. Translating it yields CASTMRGGGNTIYF.

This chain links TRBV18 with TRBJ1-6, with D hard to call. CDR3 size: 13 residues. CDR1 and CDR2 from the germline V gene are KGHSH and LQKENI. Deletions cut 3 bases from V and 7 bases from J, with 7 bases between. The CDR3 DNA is TGTGCCAGCTCACCGGCTAGGAATTCACCCCTCCACTTT. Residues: CASSPARNSPLHF.

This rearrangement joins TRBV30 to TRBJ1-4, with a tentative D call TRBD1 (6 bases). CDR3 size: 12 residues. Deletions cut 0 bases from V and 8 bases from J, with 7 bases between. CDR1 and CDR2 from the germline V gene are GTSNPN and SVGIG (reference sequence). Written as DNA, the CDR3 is TGTGCCTGGAGTGTCACAGGGGAAAAACTGTTTTTT. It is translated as CAWSVTGEKLFF.

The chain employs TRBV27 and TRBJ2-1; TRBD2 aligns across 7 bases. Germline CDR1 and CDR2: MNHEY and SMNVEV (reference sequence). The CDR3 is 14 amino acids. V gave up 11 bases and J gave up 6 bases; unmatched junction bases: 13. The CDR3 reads CASYRTPGGNEQFF. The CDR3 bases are TGTGCCTCTTACCGAACCCCGGGAGGCAATGAGCAGTTCTTC.

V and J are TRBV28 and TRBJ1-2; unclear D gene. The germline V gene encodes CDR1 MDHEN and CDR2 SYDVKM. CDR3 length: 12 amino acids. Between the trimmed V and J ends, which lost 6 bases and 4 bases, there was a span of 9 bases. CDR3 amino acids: CASRLPPYGYTF. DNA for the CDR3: TGTGCCAGCAGGCTGCCTCCCTATGGCTACACCTTC.

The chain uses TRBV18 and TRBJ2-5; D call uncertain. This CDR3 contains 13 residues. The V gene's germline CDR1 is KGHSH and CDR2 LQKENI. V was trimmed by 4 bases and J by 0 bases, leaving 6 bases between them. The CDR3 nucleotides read TGTGCCAGCTCACTAAGGTACCAAGAGACCCAGTACTTC. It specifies CASSLRYQETQYF.

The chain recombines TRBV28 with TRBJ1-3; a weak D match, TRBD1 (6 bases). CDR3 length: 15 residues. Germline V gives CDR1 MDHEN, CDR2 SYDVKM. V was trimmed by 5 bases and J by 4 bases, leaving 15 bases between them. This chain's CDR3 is CASSGEGGFGNTIYF. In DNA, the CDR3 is TGTGCCAGCAGTGGGGAGGGGGGGTTCGGAAACACCATATATTTT. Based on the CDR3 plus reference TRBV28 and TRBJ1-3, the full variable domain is DVKVTQSSRYLVKRTGEKVFLECVQDMDHENMFWYRQDPGLGLRLIYFSYDVKMKEKGDIPEGYSVSREKKERFSLILESASTNQTSMYLCASSGEGGFGNTIYFGEGSWLTVV.

The CDR3 loop is CASSLFGRRDSYNEQFF. In DNA form, the CDR3 reads TGTGCCAGCAGTTTATTTGGTCGGAGGGATTCCTACAATGAGCAGTTCTTC. V and J are TRBV27 and TRBJ2-1; weak D call: TRBD2 (6 bases). The CDR3 contains 17 residues. The ends were cut back, 1 base at V and 1 base at J, with 14 bases in the middle. Germline V gives CDR1 MNHEY, CDR2 SMNVEV (reference sequence).

The CDR3 coding sequence is TGTGCCAGCAGCCAAATCGGACCCAACAATGAGCAGTTCTTC. This codes for CASSQIGPNNEQFF. The chain combines TRBV7-3 with TRBJ2-1; D is unclear. This CDR3 spans 14 amino acids. V was trimmed by 5 bases and J by 5 bases, leaving 13 bases between them. CDR1 and CDR2 (germline): SGHTA, FQGTGA.

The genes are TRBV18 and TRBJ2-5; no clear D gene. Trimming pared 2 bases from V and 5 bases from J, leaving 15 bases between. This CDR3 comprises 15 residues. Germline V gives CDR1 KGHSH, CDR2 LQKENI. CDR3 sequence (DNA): TGTGCCAGCTCACCATCCCTTACCCCCGCGGAGACCCAGTACTTC. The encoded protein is CASSPSLTPAETQYF.

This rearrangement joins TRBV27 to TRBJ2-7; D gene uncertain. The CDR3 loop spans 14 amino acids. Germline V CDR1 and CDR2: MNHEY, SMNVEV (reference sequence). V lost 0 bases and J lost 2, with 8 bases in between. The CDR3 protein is CASSLSPDTYEQYF. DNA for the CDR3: TGTGCCAGCAGTTTATCCCCAGACACCTACGAGCAGTACTTC.

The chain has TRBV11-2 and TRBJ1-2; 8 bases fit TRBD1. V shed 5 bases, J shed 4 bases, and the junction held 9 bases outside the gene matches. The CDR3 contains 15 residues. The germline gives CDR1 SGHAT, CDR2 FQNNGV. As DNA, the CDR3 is TGTGCCAGCAGCCCTACGGACAGGGTGGGCTATGGCTACACCTTC. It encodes CASSPTDRVGYGYTF.

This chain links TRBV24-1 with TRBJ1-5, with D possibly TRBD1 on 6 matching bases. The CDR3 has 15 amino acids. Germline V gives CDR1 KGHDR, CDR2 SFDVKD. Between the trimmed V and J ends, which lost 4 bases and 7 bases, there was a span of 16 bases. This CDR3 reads CATSDPKGGSQPQHF. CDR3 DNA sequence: TGTGCCACCAGTGACCCCAAGGGGGGCAGCCAGCCCCAGCATTTT.

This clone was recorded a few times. CDR3 coding DNA: TGTGCCAGCAGCAAAGTGGTTCTAGCGGGAGAGAGGAATGTGCCCGGGGAGCTGTTTTTT. As protein: CASSKVVLAGERNVPGELFF. The genes are TRBV21-1 and TRBJ2-2; the table's D call of TRBD2 was not tested on the DNA. TRBV21-1 is shown as a pseudogene. The CDR3 loop spans 20 amino acids.

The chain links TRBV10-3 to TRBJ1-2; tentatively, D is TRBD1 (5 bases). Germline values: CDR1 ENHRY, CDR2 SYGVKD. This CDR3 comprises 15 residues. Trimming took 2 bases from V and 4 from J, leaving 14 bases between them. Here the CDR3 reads CAISEGGGEGYGYTF. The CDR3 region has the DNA TGTGCCATCAGTGAGGGCGGGGGGGAGGGCTATGGCTACACCTTC.